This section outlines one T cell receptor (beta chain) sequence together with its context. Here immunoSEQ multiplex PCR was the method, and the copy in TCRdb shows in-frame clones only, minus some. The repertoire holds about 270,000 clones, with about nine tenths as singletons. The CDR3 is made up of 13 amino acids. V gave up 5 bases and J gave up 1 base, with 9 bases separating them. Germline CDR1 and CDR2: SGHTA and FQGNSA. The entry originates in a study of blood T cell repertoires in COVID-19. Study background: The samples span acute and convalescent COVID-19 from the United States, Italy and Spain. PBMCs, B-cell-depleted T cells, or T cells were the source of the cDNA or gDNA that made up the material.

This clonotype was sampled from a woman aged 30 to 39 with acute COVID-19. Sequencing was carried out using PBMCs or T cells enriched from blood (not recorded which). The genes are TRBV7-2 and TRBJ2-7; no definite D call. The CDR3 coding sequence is TGTGCCAGCAGCCCCCCGGGTTCCTACGAGCAGTACTTC. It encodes CASSPPGSYEQYF.